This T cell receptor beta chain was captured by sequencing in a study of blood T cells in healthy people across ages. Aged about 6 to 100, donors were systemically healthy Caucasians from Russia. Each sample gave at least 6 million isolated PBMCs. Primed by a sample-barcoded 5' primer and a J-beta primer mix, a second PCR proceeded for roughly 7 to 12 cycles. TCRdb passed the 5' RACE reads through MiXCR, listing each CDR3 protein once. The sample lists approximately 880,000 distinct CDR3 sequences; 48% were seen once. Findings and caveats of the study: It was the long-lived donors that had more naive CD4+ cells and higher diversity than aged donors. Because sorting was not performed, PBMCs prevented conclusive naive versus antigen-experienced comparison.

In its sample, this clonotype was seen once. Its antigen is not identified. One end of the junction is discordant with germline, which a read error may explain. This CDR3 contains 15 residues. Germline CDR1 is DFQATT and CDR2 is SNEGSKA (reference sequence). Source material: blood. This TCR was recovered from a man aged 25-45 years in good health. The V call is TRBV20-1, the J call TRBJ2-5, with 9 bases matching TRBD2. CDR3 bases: TGCAGTGCTAGCAGGACTAGCGCTTCTCAAGGGACCCAGTACTTC. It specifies CSASRTSASQGTQYF.